A selection of T cell receptor beta chains follows, all from one sample in a study of resident and recirculating memory T cells in vitiligo. Clones were sequenced by immunoSEQ multiplex PCR, and TCRdb holds only the in-frame ones, with some missing. The table includes tens of thousands of clones, 92% detected once. The specimen sequenced was blood. The receptors were gathered from a male donor with vitiligo. Both conserved end residues are part of each CDR3. A D gene is named only where the DNA matches it firmly. Not every row has a clone size; where given, it reads once, few, many or a size class.

>TRBJ1-2|TRBV29-1|TRBD1|-
CSVSGPGGGYTF
TGCAGCGTTTCGGGTCCAGGGGGTGGCTACACCTTC
>TRBJ2-1|TRBV28|TRBD1|-
CATTTGTGIDEQFF
TGTGCCACCACCACCGGGACAGGTATTGATGAGCAGTTCTTC
>TRBJ2-1|TRBV6-4|-|-
CASSDSKGVADRIGRNEQFF
TGTGCCAGCAGTGATTCTAAGGGGGTAGCTGACAGAATCGGAAGGAATGAGCAGTTCTTC
>TRBJ2-6|TRBV30|TRBD2|once
CAWNLLAGGGPGANVLTF
TGTGCCTGGAATTTGTTAGCGGGAGGGGGTCCTGGGGCCAACGTCCTGACTTTC
>TRBJ1-1|TRBV5-4|-|-
CASSLLDGSLNTEAFF
TGTGCCAGCAGCTTGCTGGATGGGAGTTTGAACACTGAAGCTTTCTTT
>TRBJ2-1|TRBV28|-|-
CASSPPRANEQFF
TGTGCCAGCAGTCCCCCGAGAGCCAATGAGCAGTTCTTC
>TRBJ1-2|TRBV28|TRBD1|-
CASSYRGSFGLYGYTF
TGTGCCAGCAGTTACAGGGGGAGTTTTGGCTTATACGGCTACACCTTC
>TRBJ2-7|TRBV4-3|-|-
CASSQDPRLGFYEQYF
TGCGCCAGCAGCCAAGATCCGAGACTAGGATTCTACGAGCAGTACTTC
>TRBJ2-4|TRBV28|TRBD1|-
CASRRRQGALGKNIQYF
TGTGCCAGCAGGCGCCGGCAGGGGGCGTTGGGCAAAAACATTCAGTACTTC
>TRBJ1-1|TRBV28|-|-
CASSSLAEEMNTEAFF
TGTGCCAGCAGTTCCTTAGCGGAGGAAATGAACACTGAAGCTTTCTTT
>TRBJ1-4|TRBV6-6|TRBD1|-
CASSSNRGGEKLFF
TGTGCCAGCAGTTCGAACAGGGGTGGTGAAAAACTGTTTTTT
>TRBJ1-2|TRBV2|TRBD1|-
CASSRRQGLDGYTF
TGTGCCAGCAGTCGCCGACAGGGACTGGATGGCTACACCTTC
>TRBJ2-5|TRBV30|TRBD2|-
CAWNPSGRGRETQYF
TGTGCCTGGAACCCTAGCGGGAGGGGACGGGAGACCCAGTACTTC
>TRBJ2-5|TRBV28|TRBD2|-
CASSLTNYPFSSGRSQETQYF
TGTGCCAGCAGTTTGACTAACTACCCTTTTTCTAGCGGGAGGTCCCAAGAGACCCAGTACTTC
>TRBJ2-1|TRBV28|TRBD2|-
CASSFVASGGHNEQFF
TGTGCCAGCAGTTTTGTGGCTAGCGGGGGTCACAATGAGCAGTTCTTC
>TRBJ2-3|TRBV2|TRBD1|-
CASRGGPDTQYF
TGTGCCAGCAGAGGGGGCCCAGATACGCAGTATTTT
>TRBJ2-3|TRBV4-2|TRBD2|-
CASSQDYGGGSSRTDTQYF
TGTGCCAGCAGCCAAGATTACGGCGGGGGGTCCTCCCGCACAGATACGCAGTATTTT
>TRBJ2-5|TRBV4-3|-|-
CASSRGEPGGETQYF
TGCGCCAGCAGCCGGGGGGAACCCGGCGGGGAGACCCAGTACTTC
>TRBJ1-1|TRBV5-5|TRBD1|-
CASNLEPAGGTEAFF
TGTGCCAGCAACCTCGAACCCGCAGGGGGCACTGAAGCTTTCTTT